The rows below give T cell receptor beta chains drawn from one sample of a study of blood T cell repertoires in COVID-19. The protocol was immunoSEQ multiplex PCR, while the TCRdb copy is restricted to in-frame clones and leaves out a portion. The data show fewer than 250,000 clones, under 90% seen once. The specimen was peripheral blood. The receptors originated from a man aged 25-45 years with active or convalescent COVID-19. CDR3s include the opening cysteine and the closing phenylalanine or tryptophan.

TRBV9	TRBJ1-1	CASSVSRETGNTEAFF
TRBV5-6	TRBJ1-6	CASSFGDRAGGVLHF
TRBV12-3/TRBV12-4	TRBJ1-5	CASSQGGQPQHF
TRBV9	TRBJ1-1	CASKRPPETMNTEAFF
TRBV29-1	TRBJ2-7	CSVKGTEGYEQYF
TRBV27	TRBJ2-7	CASRNLAGGYEQYF
TRBV7-2	TRBJ2-2	CASSSGVTNTGELFF
TRBV12-3/TRBV12-4	TRBJ1-2	CASSLAGPYGYTF
TRBV20-1	TRBJ2-1	CSASSSSRPYNEQFF
TRBV5-4	TRBJ2-5	CASSWGLAGGLETQYF
TRBV5-4	TRBJ2-5	CASSSEMREETQYF
TRBV9	TRBJ1-5	CASSVGVSNQPQHF
TRBV18	TRBJ1-4	CASSPPNGGGEKLFF
TRBV5-1	TRBJ1-2	CASSARQGVGYGYTF
TRBV6-5	TRBJ2-2	CASSYSGGAPGELFF
TRBV18	TRBJ1-1	CASSPGANTEAFF
TRBV3-1/TRBV3-2	TRBJ2-5	CASSPRAGAGGTQYF
TRBV7-8	TRBJ1-6	CASSQDRANSPLHF
TRBV28	TRBJ1-6	CASSFLRENNSPLHF
TRBV19	TRBJ2-1	CASSTLAGGPHEQFF
TRBV19	TRBJ1-1	CASRKSIEAFF
TRBV5-1	TRBJ1-1	CASREGTGPIEAFF
TRBV7-8	TRBJ2-1	CASSLVGGRIGYNEQFF
TRBV4-1	TRBJ1-3	CASSQDSGVGGNTIYF
TRBV2	TRBJ1-2	CASSVRGNYGYTF
TRBV6-5	TRBJ2-3	CASSYLRGKDTQYF
TRBV3-1/TRBV3-2	TRBJ1-1	CASSHSESDMNTEAFF
TRBV28	TRBJ2-5	CASSTLAPQETQYF
TRBV6-5	TRBJ2-1	CASKRGYNEQFF
TRBV7-2	TRBJ2-7	CASSLRDLYEQYF
TRBV23-1	TRBJ2-2	CASGDTTGELFF
TRBV2	TRBJ2-7	CASSEGAFEQYF
TRBV21-1	TRBJ1-5	CASSKFTDQWLGAGNQPQHF
TRBV12-3/TRBV12-4	TRBJ1-5	CASSFKEGPQHF
TRBV28	TRBJ2-7	CASRNGLAGGPLVYEQYF
TRBV6-5	TRBJ2-3	CASSQTGGTDTQYF
TRBV7-9	TRBJ1-5	CASSWGFNQPQHF
TRBV5-1	TRBJ2-2	CASSVANTGELFF
TRBV4-3	TRBJ2-3	CASSPHGASGRGDTQYF
TRBV25-1	TRBJ1-1	CASSNRQGSTEAFF
TRBV19	TRBJ2-2	CASSTTGGSTGELFF
TRBV19	TRBJ1-6	CAIGTGDGSNSPLHF